Following are 3 T cell receptor beta chains from one sample sequenced in a study of tumor and adjacent non-tumor tissue in lung cancer (dated by TCRdb to 2017 to 2018). Bulk unsorted tissue served as the source for RNA extraction, and RNA quality was assessed using a NanoDrop ND-1000 and an Agilent 2100. The library was prepared using multiplex PCR. The instrument given in TCRdb is Illumina HiSeq 2500. Following protocols modified from ARM-PCR, the researchers constructed TCRbeta libraries through three rounds of nested PCR with primers (Table S4). TCRdb itself trimmed the public reads at Q25 with fastp, ran MiXCR and retained productive beta chains. Every distinct CDR3 protein forms one entry, paired with its most common genes and DNA. The table for this sample lists about 93,000 distinct CDR3 sequences; about 70% of them were counted only once. Of the sample, approximately 20% is held by the ten largest clones.

Material for sequencing was lung tumor tissue. The receptors shown here come from a man in his 60s with non-small cell lung cancer.

Concerning this clonotype itself: An end of the junction differs from the germline gene, which may be a read error. The rearrangement uses TRBV29-1 and TRBJ2-1; D is undetermined. The germline CDR1 and CDR2 sequences are SQVTM and ANQGSEA. The CDR3 runs to 15 residues. In DNA form, the CDR3 reads TGCAGCGTTGAGGGTAGTCACTACTCCTACAATGAGCAGTTTTTT. Translation gives CSVEGSHYSYNEQFF.

CDR3 loop: CASSSTSGGRNSPLHF. CDR3 in DNA: TGTGCCAGCAGCTCCACTTCAGGGGGCCGGAATTCACCCCTCCACTTT. The rearrangement joins TRBV7-9 to TRBJ1-6; the match to TRBD1 covers 8 bases. J was trimmed by 7 bases and V by 4 bases; bases with no gene match: 9. In germline, CDR1 is SEHNR, CDR2 FQNEAQ (reference sequence). This CDR3 contains 16 residues.

The chain recombines TRBV23-1 with TRBJ1-4; 9 nucleotides line up with TRBD1. TRBV23-1 is sorted into the ORF group, with uncertain function. The CDR3 spans 15 residues. Unmatched junction bases numbered 2, after V lost 0 bases and J lost 6 bases. The CDR3 loop reads CASSQSWTGDEKLFF. The DNA of the CDR3 is TGCGCCAGCAGTCAATCGTGGACAGGGGATGAAAAACTGTTTTTT.